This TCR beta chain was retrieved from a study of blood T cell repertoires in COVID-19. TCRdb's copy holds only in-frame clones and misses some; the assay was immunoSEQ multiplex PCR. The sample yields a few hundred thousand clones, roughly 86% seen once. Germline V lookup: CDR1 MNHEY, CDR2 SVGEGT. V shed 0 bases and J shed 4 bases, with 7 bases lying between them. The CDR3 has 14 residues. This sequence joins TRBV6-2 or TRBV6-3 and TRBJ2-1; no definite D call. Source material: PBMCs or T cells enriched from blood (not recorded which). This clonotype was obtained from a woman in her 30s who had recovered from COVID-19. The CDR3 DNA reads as TGTGCCAGCAGTTACTCGAGGCTATACAATGAGCAGTTCTTC. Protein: CASSYSRLYNEQFF.